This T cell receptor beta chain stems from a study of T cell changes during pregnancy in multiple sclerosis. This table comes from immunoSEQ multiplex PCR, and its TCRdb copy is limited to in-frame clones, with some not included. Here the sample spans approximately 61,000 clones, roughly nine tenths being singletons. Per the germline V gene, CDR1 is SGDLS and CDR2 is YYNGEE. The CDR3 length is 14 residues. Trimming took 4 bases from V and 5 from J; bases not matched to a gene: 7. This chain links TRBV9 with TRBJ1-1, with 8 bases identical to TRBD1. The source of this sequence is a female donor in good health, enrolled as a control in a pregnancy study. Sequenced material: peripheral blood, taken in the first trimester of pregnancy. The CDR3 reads CASSPPNRGTEAFF. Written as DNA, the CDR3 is TGTGCCAGCAGCCCCCCGAACAGGGGGACTGAAGCTTTCTTT.